This T cell receptor beta chain was sequenced in a study of cytomegalovirus exposure and HLA in healthy donors (dated by TCRdb to about 2017). About the study as a whole: An earlier analysis of several hundred of the donors reported 250 to 350 Gb of sequence data and 100 million to 130 million unique TCR beta sequences from around 200 million T cells. Donor age, sex, ethnicity and CMV serostatus were compiled alongside the repertoire data. Of the roughly 430 genotyped donors, around 81% fell in the genetic ancestry cluster associated with self-reported Caucasian donors. A handful of DR-DQ haplotypes were handled as single units for association and clustering because linkage in the cohort was strong. High-throughput TCR immunosequencing, statistical association of individual TCRs with disease status, and machine learning were combined to predict cytomegalovirus infection status. The number of typed donors differed by locus: roughly 620-640 for A, B, C, DRB1 and DQB1; some 540 for DQA1; 600 to 610 for DPA1; and 450 to 480 for DPB1. Rather than using new phenotypic data, the later analysis identified candidate immune exposures from TCR beta sequences and from how often those sequences occurred across donors. Using immunosequencing, the study profiled T cell repertoires from around 670 subjects and related those repertoires to cytomegalovirus serostatus. Roughly 300 gigabases of sequencing data and roughly 90 million unique TCR sequences were included in an early release covering about 700 HLA-typed donors. The study aimed to test whether signatures of past pathogen exposure could be identified by cataloging public T cell receptors. To study patterns of TCR occurrence, a later analysis re-analyzed previously published TCR beta repertoires from several hundred donors and added high-resolution HLA genotyping. A separate validation cohort of 100 to 150 different subjects was used in addition to the approximately 640-subject first cohort. Both class I and class II loci were covered by HLA typing, at four-digit resolution. On average, roughly 250,000 unique TCR beta nucleotide sequences were sequenced per donor among 300 to 500 genotyped donors of the cohort, with roughly 20% of those sequences being non-productive. A later genetic analysis took genome-wide SNP genotypes for about 60% of the roughly 670 donors and used that subset as a discovery cohort. All discovery cohort repertoires had been generated on a single sequencing platform. To decide whether each TCR beta V gene segment behaved as functional or pseudogenic, an earlier analysis of approximately 590 of the donors relied on high-throughput TCR beta sequencing. Overall study outcomes, separate from this receptor: Only TCR beta chains were sequenced in this cohort, and the absence of alpha or paired-chain data limited detectable features. A cluster of highly shared sequence variants was judged likely to represent a technical artifact of the sequencing pipeline. In a later analysis, several top co-occurrence clusters were reported to appear linked to parvovirus B19, influenza, CMV and Epstein-Barr virus. V-gene and J-gene trimming of TCR beta chains was associated with a missense DCLRE1C variant in a later genetic analysis, and the association was replicated in an independent cohort. In a later analysis, the rate of TCR association differed among HLA loci, with DRB1 alleles having the most associated TCRs and HLA-C alleles having the fewest. Linkage disequilibrium might explain the correlated functional status among segregating V segments, but an unknown experimental factor could not be ruled out. Presence/absence analyses assumed roughly uniform sequencing depth across donors, an assumption that may not hold. Three of the identified cytomegalovirus-associated TCR beta chains were confirmed in vitro to be specific for cytomegalovirus antigens. Because some donors lacked HLA typing at each locus, the association tests relied only on the typed subset. A later analysis found that most CMV-associated TCR beta chains appeared HLA-restricted, with HLA associations seemingly driven largely by CMV exposure. The only immune exposure information available for the cohort was CMV serostatus. A further reported finding was that TCR beta sequences accurately predicted the HLA-A and HLA-B alleles for most subjects in the first cohort. While some public TCRs were present in many individuals, most TCR sequences turned up only very rarely across donors. Some IMGT-functional V segments, including TRBV6-2 and TRBV6-3, could not be told apart with the 87-base-pair reads, so those segments were excluded. Assigning TCR associations to individual alleles was difficult when HLA alleles, especially DR and DQ, strongly co-occurred. Because counts were too low, roughly 17 rarely observed V segments, including chromosome 9 orphons, were left out of the earlier analysis of about 500 of the donors. In an earlier analysis of 450 to 750 of the donors, most TCR beta V segments appeared in productive rearrangements about 87% or about 30% of the time, broadly matching IMGT annotations. In a later analysis, some 18,000 TCR beta sequences were associated with specific HLA alleles at a false discovery rate of 0.05. The classifier was reported to diagnose cytomegalovirus status with high specificity and sensitivity in both the original and validation cohorts. A later analysis found that HLA-associated TCR beta chains were more clonally expanded and had lower generation probabilities than equally common non-associated chains. In the study, around 150 TCR beta chains were listed as associated with cytomegalovirus. It was suggested by the authors that the approach could potentially be generalized to other disease states and immunological phenotypes. A later genetic analysis reported fewer N-insertions in productive TCRs among donors in an Asian-associated ancestry cluster than the roughly 720-donor mean.

Library preparation employed the immunoSEQ multiplex PCR assay. For the multiplex PCR, a mixture combining 60 forward primers for TCR Vbeta segments and 13 reverse primers for TCR Jbeta segments was used. Amplification of the CDR3 region of rearranged TCR beta genes was performed with a multiplex PCR assay on genomic DNA. Amplified TCR beta libraries were sequenced as 87-base-pair reads on the Illumina HiSeq System. The authors processed their data as follows. A later analysis counted about 80 million unique TCR beta chains across the 690 or so repertoires, and some 12 million of these chains were shared by at least two donors. A nearest-neighbor algorithm error-corrected the raw reads and collapsed the reads into unique sequences, merging closely related sequences to remove PCR and sequencing errors. CDR3 sequences were aligned to IMGT reference sequences to assign V, D and J gene segments. For a sequence to be retained, a match of at least six nucleotides was required to both a V gene segment and a J gene segment. Rearrangements were classified as productive when the CDR3 lacked stop codons and remained in frame with V and J, and all other rearrangements were classified as non-productive. CDR3 was defined by IMGT convention, running from the second conserved V-encoded cysteine to the conserved J-encoded phenylalanine. The earlier analysis of some 540 of the donors excluded any sequence lacking an unambiguous match to a single V gene segment. In an earlier analysis of almost 600 of the donors, a V segment was called functional when productive rearrangements were above 56.7%, and segregating when the standard deviation between donors exceeded 5%. A statistical classification framework was built to diagnose cytomegalovirus status from the catalog of TCR beta chain sequences. In a later analysis, TCR nucleotide sequences were compared against IMGT/GENE-DB human TR gene sequences so that V and J genes could be assigned. Using the TCRdist pipeline, a later analysis assigned CDR3 sequences along with most-parsimonious VDJ recombination scenarios. In a later analysis, each TCR beta chain was defined by its CDR3 amino acid sequence together with its V-gene family, and reads lacking a unique V-gene family were excluded. As a way to deal with suspected cross-contamination and a sequencing artifact, a later analysis dropped approximately 570 nucleotide sequences that were highly shared and had low generation probability. For each public chain, a later analysis derived a clonal expansion index from normalized ranks of inferred template counts within each repertoire. In a later analysis, generation probabilities were computed using a VDJ recombination model fitted to out-of-frame rearrangements, and the results were checked against IGoR. In a later analysis, hypergeometric tests were used to score TCR-TCR, TCR-HLA and TCR-CMV co-occurrence, with a repertoire-size bias correction applied to TCR pairs. To estimate false discovery rates, a later analysis permuted the HLA or CMV assignments 20 times. In a later analysis, co-occurring TCRs were grouped with DBSCAN, and TCRdist sequence similarity was added when clustering was performed within HLA-allele-positive subsets. For co-occurrence clustering, repertoires with fewer than 30,000 or more than 120,000 public chains were excluded, along with 5 or 6 repertoires with anomalous nucleotide sharing. The table was pulled from immuneACCESS by TCRdb, which kept in-frame rearrangements only. Such tables lose some clones; where checked, under half of the loss comes from unresolved V genes, and the rest has no known cause. V and J calls and clone size are given by that table; D and trimming were obtained from the DNA. The sample data list under 150,000 clones, and 73% of these were observed just once. The ten top clones hold about 15% of the sample.

V sheds 4 bases and J sheds 1 base, leaving 15 bases between their ends. Spanning cysteine to phenylalanine, the CDR3 consists of 15 amino acids. Only the CDR3 portion is preserved as DNA: 45 bases, with reading frame beginning at the first base. In the germline V gene, CDR1 corresponds to SQVTM and CDR2 to ANQGSEA. The cohort was made up of approximately 700 healthy bone marrow donors. Cohort members were all nominally healthy when sampled, although unrecorded immune exposures were likely present. Of the roughly 720 cohort members, roughly 300 had positive CMV serostatus and about 330 had negative CMV serostatus, and CMV serostatus was not recorded for the donor. A peripheral blood sample was provided by each donor, and peripheral blood mononuclear cells were used for TCR beta sequencing. Genomic DNA was extracted from the blood cell samples with the Qiagen DNeasy Blood Extraction Kit. To note about this clone: It lacks a known antigen. No qualities accompany the bases; no much larger clone lies one base away.

This sequence uses TRBV29-1 and TRBJ2-3; the best D guess is TRBD2, with 6 bases matching. The sample comprised PBMCs. This sequence was found in a human donor in good health. The DNA reads TGCAGCGTTGTTCTTGCCGGGGGTCGCACAGATACGCAGTATTTT. This codes for CSVVLAGGRTDTQYF.